The next 22 T cell receptor beta chains were all read from a single sample in a study of blood T cell repertoires in COVID-19. TCRdb keeps only in-frame clones here, not all; method: immunoSEQ multiplex PCR. Here the sample spans about 220,000 clones, about 80% being singletons. Sequencing input: peripheral blood. All receptors come from a woman under 40 who had recovered from COVID-19.

This clone was seen a single time. The chain has TRBV2 and TRBJ2-3; 8 bases fit TRBD2. CDR1 is SNHLY and CDR2 is FYNNEI in the germline V gene. The V and J ends lost 4 bases and 1 base, in that order; junction bases with no gene match: 4. CDR3 length: 15 residues. CDR3 residues: CASSGSGVGTDTQYF. CDR3 DNA sequence: TGTGCCAGCAGTGGTAGCGGGGTGGGCACAGATACGCAGTATTTT.

V gene TRBV6-5 combines with J gene TRBJ2-7; D ambiguous. This CDR3 is 13 amino acids long. Germline V lookup: CDR1 MNHEY, CDR2 SVGAGI. The germline V and J ends were trimmed by 2 bases and 3 bases, with 8 bases remaining between them. CDR3 nucleotide sequence: TGTGCCAGCAGTTACGACACCAACTACGAGCAGTACTTC. Its translation: CASSYDTNYEQYF.

The gene calls are TRBV28 and TRBJ1-4, with 8 bases fitting TRBD1. The CDR3 runs to 14 residues. CDR1 and CDR2 (germline): MDHEN, SYDVKM. Trimming cost V 4 bases and J 7 bases; bases outside gene matches: 5. CDR3: CASSSGQGREKLFF. The CDR3 bases are TGTGCCAGCAGTTCAGGACAGGGACGTGAAAAACTGTTTTTT.

This clone was seen a single time. V usage is TRBV11-2 and J usage is TRBJ2-7, with 8 bases that match TRBD2. V shed 3 bases, J shed 2 bases, and the junction held 3 bases outside the gene matches. The CDR3 runs to 14 residues. The germline V gene encodes CDR1 SGHAT and CDR2 FQNNGV. The CDR3 reads CASSLPGLAYEQYF. Written as DNA, the CDR3 is TGTGCCAGCAGCTTGCCGGGACTAGCCTACGAGCAGTACTTC.

The chain links TRBV6-5 to TRBJ1-5; 7 positions match TRBD1. The trim removed 6 bases at V and 7 bases at J, leaving 9 bases unmatched. The length of the CDR3 is 14 residues. Germline-derived CDR1 and CDR2 are MNHEY and SVGAGI. The CDR3 loop is CASRAGNRGQPQHF. DNA for the CDR3: TGTGCCAGCAGGGCCGGGAACAGGGGCCAGCCCCAGCATTTT.

The gene calls are TRBV23-1 and TRBJ2-1; 11 bases agree with TRBD2. TRBV23-1 is flagged as an ORF with uncertain function. This CDR3 has 19 residues. V lost 4 bases and J lost 3; bases outside the gene matches: 14. Here the CDR3 reads CASSRAGLAESSNYNEQFF. CDR3 bases: TGCGCCAGCAGTCGGGCGGGACTAGCGGAATCATCAAACTACAATGAGCAGTTCTTC.

The CDR3 sequence is CASSESRDFPGYTF. DNA for the CDR3: TGCGCCAGCAGTGAGTCCCGGGACTTCCCTGGCTACACCTTC. The J gene is TRBJ1-2, the V gene TRBV10-2, with D perhaps TRBD1 (5 bases). The CDR3 length is 14 residues. V gave up 0 bases and J gave up 7 bases, with 12 bases separating them. Germline lookup yields CDR1 WSHSY and CDR2 SAAADI.

The V call is TRBV6-5, the J call TRBJ2-2; TRBD2 matches at 10 bases. Germline V gene sequence: CDR1 MNHEY, CDR2 SVGAGI. J gave up 4 bases and V 4 bases, and 3 bases lay outside the gene matches. CDR3 length equals 15 residues. The CDR3 is CASSSGLAATGELFF. CDR3 in DNA: TGTGCCAGCAGTTCTGGACTAGCGGCCACCGGGGAGCTGTTTTTT.

J is TRBJ2-1 and V is TRBV7-8, with 8 bases identical to TRBD1. Germline V gives CDR1 SGHVS, CDR2 FQNEAQ. This CDR3 comprises 14 residues. V gave up 7 bases and J gave up 4 bases; unmatched junction bases: 6. The CDR3 reads CASTPGGRYNEQFF. Written as DNA, the CDR3 is TGTGCCAGCACCCCAGGGGGCAGGTACAATGAGCAGTTCTTC.

DNA of the CDR3: TGTGCCAGCAGTTTTCCCGCTAGCGGGAGTCGACTATTCCAAGAGACCCAGTACTTC. This codes for CASSFPASGSRLFQETQYF. The chain is built from TRBV28 and TRBJ2-5, with 10 bases that match TRBD2. The CDR3 contains 19 residues. The junction had 14 bases not matched to a gene; V was cut back by 3 bases and J by 1 base. From germline, CDR1 is MDHEN and CDR2 SYDVKM.

The J gene is TRBJ2-1, the V gene TRBV21-1; no check of the table's D call, TRBD2, against the DNA was made. TRBV21-1 is assigned pseudogene status. This CDR3 spans 18 amino acids. CDR3: CASTVWRLDSTRPDEQFF. The CDR3 region has the DNA TGTGCCAGCACAGTTTGGAGACTCGATTCGACTAGACCGGATGAGCAGTTCTTC.

In DNA, the CDR3 is TGTGCCAGTAGTATAGTCGATACTAGCGGGTACGGTGAGCAGTTCTTC. Amino acids: CASSIVDTSGYGEQFF. This chain uses TRBV19 with TRBJ2-1, with TRBD2 matching over 9 bases. CDR1 LNHDA and CDR2 SQIVND come from the germline V gene (reference sequence). Trimming took 1 base from V and 9 from J; bases not matched to a gene: 10. The CDR3 length is 16 residues.

Regarding this clone: The DNA is omitted, as the CDR3 cannot be located on it reliably, and the CDR3 follows TCRdb's listing. CDR3: CASSKVGTGSYNEQFF. This chain connects TRBV21-1 to TRBJ2-1; TRBD1, the table's D call, lacks a check against the DNA. TRBV21-1 constitutes a pseudogene. The CDR3 sequence runs 16 residues, both termini included.

The chain employs TRBV7-6 and TRBJ1-4; possibly TRBD1 for D (6 bases). V dropped 4 bases and J dropped 5 bases, with 17 bases sitting between them. Germline V lookup: CDR1 SGHVS, CDR2 FNYEAQ. The CDR3 contains 16 residues. CDR3 sequence: CASSSMAQGLNEKLFF. In nucleotides, the CDR3 is TGTGCCAGCAGCTCGATGGCTCAGGGGCTAAATGAAAAACTGTTTTTT.

The chain recombines TRBV2 with TRBJ1-6; D is possibly TRBD1 (6 bases). This CDR3 is 14 amino acids long. Germline values: CDR1 SNHLY, CDR2 FYNNEI. The V and J ends lost 6 bases and 3 bases respectively, with 9 bases between them. CDR3: CASSQDSYNSPLHF. The CDR3 DNA reads TGTGCCAGCAGCCAGGACAGCTATAATTCACCCCTCCACTTT. The whole variable domain, filled in from reference TRBV2 and TRBJ1-6, reads EPEVTQTPSHQVTQMGQEVILRCVPISNHLYFYWYRQILGQKVEFLVSFYNNEISEKSEIFDDQFSVERPDGSNFTLKIRSTKLEDSAMYFCASSQDSYNSPLHFGNGTRLTVT.

This clone was seen many times. CDR3 residues: CASSLSRVRYF. The CDR3 nucleotides are TGTGCCAGCAGTTTGTCCAGGGTAAGGTACTTC. The chain combines TRBV28 with TRBJ2-7; weak D call: TRBD1 (5 bases). The germline CDR1 and CDR2 sequences are MDHEN and SYDVKM. CDR3 length: 11 residues. V lost 3 bases, J lost 12 bases, and 12 bases lay in between.

The CDR3 loop is CASSFLAGAGGELFF. The DNA for the CDR3 is TGTGCCAGCAGTTTCCTCGCAGGGGCCGGCGGGGAGCTGTTTTTT. V is TRBV28 and J is TRBJ2-2, with D maybe TRBD1 (6 bases). The CDR3 contains 15 residues. Germline CDR1 and CDR2: MDHEN and SYDVKM. Trimming took off 3 bases at V and 7 bases at J, with 15 bases between the two ends.

The rearrangement uses TRBV6-5 and TRBJ1-1; D gene ambiguous. V was pared by 5 bases and J by 4 bases, with 14 bases between. Germline CDR1 is MNHEY and CDR2 is SVGAGI. This CDR3 has 14 amino acids. CDR3 amino acids: CASSTSLGGTEAFF. CDR3 bases: TGTGCCAGCAGTACCTCCCTGGGAGGCACTGAAGCTTTCTTT.

The chain joins TRBV2 to TRBJ2-1; 10 bases are shared with TRBD2. CDR3 length: 14 residues. Losses at the gene ends were 8 bases for V and 9 bases for J; bases not matched to a gene: 10. Germline V gene sequence: CDR1 SNHLY, CDR2 FYNNEI. The CDR3 sequence is CASQGLAGASEQFF. Here the CDR3 DNA reads TGTGCCAGCCAGGGGCTAGCGGGAGCGAGTGAGCAGTTCTTC.

The rearrangement links TRBV5-4 to TRBJ1-2; D unresolved. V was pared by 1 base and J by 6 bases, with 10 bases between. Germline loops: CDR1 SGHNT, CDR2 YYREEE (reference sequence). The CDR3 contains 13 residues. The CDR3 coding sequence is TGTGCCAGCAGCTTGTCCCGTATTGATGGCTACACCTTC. As protein: CASSLSRIDGYTF.

The rearrangement links TRBV2 to TRBJ1-2; 11 bases align to TRBD1. The germline gives CDR1 SNHLY, CDR2 FYNNEI. The V and J ends lost 2 bases and 4 bases, in that order; junction bases with no gene match: 9. This CDR3 contains 17 residues. The CDR3 nucleotides are TGTGCCAGCAGTGAATCTTGGACAGGGGGCGCAGGCTATGGCTACACCTTC. This translates into CASSESWTGGAGYGYTF.

The chain joins TRBV2 to TRBJ2-3; 11 nucleotides align to TRBD1. The CDR3 runs 16 residues. V shed 6 bases and J 5 bases; nucleotides not matched to a gene: 10. The germline V gene has CDR1 SNHLY and CDR2 FYNNEI. The CDR3 is CASRVSRTGGKDTQYF. Here the CDR3 DNA reads TGTGCCAGCAGAGTGAGCAGGACAGGGGGCAAAGATACGCAGTATTTT.